This T cell receptor beta chain is drawn from a study of T cell responses to AZD1222 COVID-19 vaccine. V was cut by 0 bases and J by 7 bases, with 12 bases left in between. Per the germline V gene, CDR1 is LGHNA and CDR2 is YSLEER. The length of the CDR3 is 14 residues. Assay used: immunoSEQ multiplex PCR; TCRdb lists only in-frame clones, some missing. The sample has roughly 110,000 clones, approximately 90% seen once. This sequence joins TRBV4-3 and TRBJ1-1, with D unclear. The sequences come from peripheral blood, collected on day 0 of AZD1222 vaccination. The sequence came from an adult in good health. Written as DNA, the CDR3 is TGCGCCAGCAGCCAAGATGATTGGGTGAGTGAAGCTTTCTTT. Protein: CASSQDDWVSEAFF.